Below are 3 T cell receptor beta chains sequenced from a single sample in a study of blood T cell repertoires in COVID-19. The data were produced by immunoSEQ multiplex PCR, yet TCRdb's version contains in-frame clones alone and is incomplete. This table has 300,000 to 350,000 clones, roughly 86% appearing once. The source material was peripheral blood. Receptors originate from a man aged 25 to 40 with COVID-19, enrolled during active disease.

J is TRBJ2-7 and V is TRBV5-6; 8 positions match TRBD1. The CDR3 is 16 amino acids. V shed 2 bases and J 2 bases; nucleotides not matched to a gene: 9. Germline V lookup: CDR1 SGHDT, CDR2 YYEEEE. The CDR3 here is CASSFWGTGAAYEQYF. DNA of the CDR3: TGTGCCAGCAGCTTTTGGGGGACAGGAGCAGCCTACGAGCAGTACTTC.

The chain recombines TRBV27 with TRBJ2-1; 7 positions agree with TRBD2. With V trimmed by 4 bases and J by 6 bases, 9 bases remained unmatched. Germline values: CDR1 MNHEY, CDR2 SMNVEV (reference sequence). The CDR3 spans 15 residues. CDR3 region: CASSSARRTSNEQFF. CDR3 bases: TGTGCCAGCAGTTCGGCTCGCAGGACTAGCAATGAGCAGTTCTTC.

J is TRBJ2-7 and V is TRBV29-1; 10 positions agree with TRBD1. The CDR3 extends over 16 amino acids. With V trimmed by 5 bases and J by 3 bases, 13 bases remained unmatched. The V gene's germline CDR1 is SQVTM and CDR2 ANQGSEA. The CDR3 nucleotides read TGCAGCGTTTTGGGAACAAAAGGACAGGGGGACTACGAGCAGTACTTC. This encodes CSVLGTKGQGDYEQYF.